One sample yielded the 16 T cell receptor beta chains listed below, sequenced in a study of T cells in Graves' hyperthyroidism and ophthalmopathy. RNA transcripts were the template for amplifying TCR beta CDR3 regions. A first-round RT-PCR of the TCR CDR3 used the HTBI primer set. TCRdb reprocessed the multiplex PCR reads with MiXCR, giving one entry per CDR3 protein. The sample lists more than 350,000 distinct CDR3 sequences; around 15% were seen once. The specimen sequenced was blood. Receptors originate from a woman aged 55-70 years with Graves' ophthalmopathy.

This clonotype came up a few times. The chain uses TRBV25-1 and TRBJ1-2; TRBD1 matches 10 bases. Looked up from germline, CDR1 is MGHDK and CDR2 is SYGVNS. V was pared by 1 base and J by 7 bases, with 6 bases of the junction left unmatched. The CDR3 covers 15 residues. The CDR3 DNA is TGTGCCAGCAGTGAATGGGACAGGGGAGTTGGTGGCTACACCTTC. Translated, it gives CASSEWDRGVGGYTF.

This clonotype came up many times. V is TRBV20-1 and J is TRBJ2-1, with D uncertain. In germline, CDR1 is DFQATT, CDR2 SNEGSKA (reference sequence). The CDR3 has 15 amino acids. The ends were cut back, 0 bases at V and 0 bases at J, with 9 bases in the middle. This chain's CDR3 is CSAREQWGSYNEQFF. The CDR3 bases are TGCAGTGCTAGAGAACAGTGGGGCTCCTACAATGAGCAGTTCTTC.

This clonotype has a count of ten or more. V is TRBV7-2 and J is TRBJ2-7; 10 bases are a match to TRBD2. Germline V gene data show CDR1 as SGHTA and CDR2 as FQGNSA. This CDR3 is 15 amino acids long. V gave up 1 base and J gave up 4 bases; unmatched junction bases: 4. The CDR3, as DNA: TGTGCCAGCAGCTTAGTGGCTAGCGGGAGTTACGAGCAGTACTTC. Translated, it gives CASSLVASGSYEQYF.

This clonotype was seen ten or more times. The rearrangement links TRBV3-1 to TRBJ2-7, with D perhaps being TRBD1 or TRBD2 (6 bases each). Germline V gene sequence: CDR1 LGHDT, CDR2 YNNKEL (reference sequence). This CDR3 spans 16 amino acids. V was shortened by 4 bases and J by 2 bases, with 18 bases between the two germline ends. The CDR3 DNA follows: TGTGCCAGCAGCCGAGTAACTGGAGGGGGAGCCTACGAGCAGTACTTC. Its protein is CASSRVTGGGAYEQYF.

In the case of this clonotype: A much larger clonotype is one base distant, so this may be a read error. The V gene is TRBV5-5, the J gene TRBJ2-7; TRBD1 matches at 7 bases. The V gene's germline CDR1 is SGHKS and CDR2 YYEKEE (reference sequence). The length of the CDR3 is 14 residues. CDR3 region: CAGSFFLQGSEQYF. CDR3 nucleotide sequence: TGTGCCGGCAGCTTTTTTTTACAGGGGAGTGAGCAGTACTTC.

This chain links TRBV15 with TRBJ2-2, with TRBD1 matching 9 bases. Per the germline V gene, CDR1 is LNHNV and CDR2 is YYDKDF (reference sequence). The CDR3 consists of 16 residues. V was clipped by 2 bases and J by 5 bases; unmatched bases: 6. The CDR3: CATSRSGTGLTGELFF. CDR3 nucleotides: TGTGCCACCAGCAGATCCGGGACAGGGCTGACCGGGGAGCTGTTTTTT.

Many counts were recorded for this clonotype. The genes are TRBV12-3 or TRBV12-4 and TRBJ1-5; D is undetermined. Trimming shortened V by 0 bases and J by 4 bases, and 13 bases separated the two germline ends. The CDR3 is made up of 16 amino acids. CDR3 DNA: TGTGCCAGCAGTTTAGCATTGGCTACACTGAATCAGCCCCAGCATTTT. Translating gives CASSLALATLNQPQHF.

The rearrangement uses TRBV29-1 and TRBJ2-3, with D tentatively TRBD1 (6 bases). The CDR3 length is 15 residues. V was cut by 1 base and J by 4 bases, with 15 bases left in between. From germline, CDR1 is SQVTM and CDR2 ANQGSEA. CDR3 nucleotides: TGCAGCGTTGAAGGGGGGCCCTCGAAGGCAGATACGCAGTATTTT. This encodes CSVEGGPSKADTQYF.

In this sample, this clonotype turned up many times. The CDR3 DNA reads TGTGCCAGCAGCCAGGGGGGTAGCGGGGCTTACAATGAGCAGTTCTTC. Protein: CASSQGGSGAYNEQFF. The gene calls are TRBV28 and TRBJ2-1; D perhaps matches TRBD2 (8 bases). The CDR3 runs to 16 residues. CDR1 is MDHEN and CDR2 is SYDVKM in the germline V gene. Trimming took 6 bases from V and 4 from J, leaving 19 bases between them.

V is TRBV28 and J is TRBJ2-4; maybe TRBD1 (6 bases). Between the trimmed V and J ends, which lost 6 bases and 13 bases, there was a span of 25 bases. CDR1 is MDHEN and CDR2 is SYDVKM in the germline V gene. The CDR3 length is 15 residues. Written as DNA, the CDR3 is TGTGCCAGCAGGATACCGGGACAACACCTTGGGGAGCAGTACTTC. This sequence encodes CASRIPGQHLGEQYF.

This clonotype was observed a handful of times. The V call is TRBV15, the J call TRBJ1-4; D not resolved. V gave up 3 bases and J gave up 0 bases, with 11 bases separating them. The CDR3 spans 16 residues. CDR1 LNHNV and CDR2 YYDKDF come from the germline V gene (reference sequence). DNA for the CDR3: TGTGCCACCAGCAGCACTCCGGGAGCAACTAATGAAAAACTGTTTTTT. Translation gives CATSSTPGATNEKLFF.

On this clonotype itself: Since a much larger clone is just one base distant, this may be a read error. V is TRBV27 and J is TRBJ2-7; D perhaps matches TRBD2 (7 bases). Germline V gene sequence: CDR1 MNHEY, CDR2 SMNVEV (reference sequence). The CDR3 has 15 residues. The CDR3 sequence is CAGSFSAGAAYEQYF. CDR3 sequence (DNA): TGTGCCGGCAGTTTTTCTGCGGGGGCGGCCTACGAGCAGTACTTC.

J is TRBJ1-6 and V is TRBV20-1, with 8 bases fitting TRBD1. The germline gives CDR1 DFQATT, CDR2 SNEGSKA (reference sequence). This CDR3 has 15 amino acids. The V and J ends lost 6 bases and 3 bases, in that order; junction bases with no gene match: 7. CDR3 DNA: TGCAGTGCACTGGACAGGGATAGCTATAATTCACCCCTCCACTTT. As protein: CSALDRDSYNSPLHF.

In this sample, this clonotype turned up many times. CDR3 amino acids: CASSLEGTSTNEKLFF. The CDR3 coding sequence is TGCGCCAGCAGCTTGGAGGGCACTTCAACTAATGAAAAACTGTTTTTT. V gene TRBV5-1 combines with J gene TRBJ1-4; D call uncertain. The V gene lost 0 bases and the J gene lost 0 bases, with 9 bases spanning the gap. Germline CDR1 and CDR2: SGHRS and YFSETQ. The CDR3 is made up of 16 amino acids.

This clonotype was seen ten or more times. The gene calls are TRBV7-9 and TRBJ2-7, with D perhaps assigned TRBD1 or TRBD2 (7 bases each). This CDR3 spans 13 amino acids. Trimming left V 4 bases short and J 7 bases short, with 14 bases between. From germline, CDR1 is SEHNR and CDR2 FQNEAQ (reference sequence). The CDR3 loop reads CASSSGGAGEQYF. DNA of the CDR3: TGTGCCAGCAGCTCAGGGGGGGCCGGGGAGCAGTACTTC.

The rearrangement joins TRBV6-1 to TRBJ2-1, with D possibly being TRBD2 (6 bases). The CDR3 runs 14 residues. Per the germline V gene, CDR1 is MNHNS and CDR2 is SASEGT. V dropped 7 bases and J dropped 4 bases, with 14 bases sitting between them. CDR3 nucleotides: TGTGCCAGCACCCGGGGTAGCGGTTACAATGAGCAGTTCTTC. It encodes CASTRGSGYNEQFF.